This T cell receptor beta chain was found in a study of blood T cell repertoires in COVID-19. Looking at the study overall: Acute-phase and convalescent COVID-19 samples originated in the United States, Italy and Spain. T cells, B-cell-depleted T cells, or PBMCs supplied cDNA or gDNA.

The germline gives CDR1 KGHSH, CDR2 LQKENI. This CDR3 spans 14 amino acids. The V gene end was trimmed by 6 bases and the J gene end by 7 bases; junction bases not matched to a gene: 10. In the original workflow: Amplifying reference gene primers gave estimates of nucleated cell counts. The method was immunoSEQ multiplex PCR; TCRdb's version includes in-frame clones alone and lacks a portion of them. V, J and clone size are those of that table, while D and trimming were read from the DNA. The sample holds hundreds of thousands of clones; around 91% are singletons and the top ten take more than 3%. The clonotype comes from a woman aged 18 to 35 who had recovered from COVID-19. The rearrangement links TRBV18 to TRBJ1-1; 8 bases line up with TRBD1. The sample was peripheral blood. The CDR3 reads CASSGGQANGEAFF. The DNA of the CDR3 is TGTGCCAGCTCGGGGGGACAGGCGAACGGTGAAGCTTTCTTT.